This TCR beta chain was obtained from a study of neurological immune-mediated disorders. Study-wide points: In HTLV-1-associated myelopathy, TCR clonal expansion was greatest, whereas multiple sclerosis had the least, falling below healthy controls. TCR-beta repertoires seemed private in all groups, with no expanded CDR3 amino acid sequences shared.

With 10-nucleotide random UMIs included, cDNA was synthesized by 5'RACE. TCRdb re-called the 5' RACE reads through MiXCR, storing one row per CDR3 protein. The data contain some 4,400 distinct CDR3 sequences, 20% to 25% of them singletons. Each sorted-subset library came from about a million CD4+ or CD8+ T cells. V gave up 9 bases and J gave up 3 bases, with 14 bases separating them. The germline V gene has CDR1 MGHDK and CDR2 SYGVNS. CDR3 size: 13 residues. This clonotype counts as medium-sized (0.01 to 0.1%). The antigen is not known. This chain uses TRBV25-1 with TRBJ1-1; D call uncertain. The sample was CD8+ T cells from blood. This sequence was found in a woman aged 60 to 75 with HTLV-1-associated myelopathy (HAM/TSP). The CDR3 DNA reads TGTGCCAGTGGGGAAAGAGGGCACACTGAAGCTTTCTTT. Residues: CASGERGHTEAFF. Filled out from reference TRBV25-1 and TRBJ1-1, the complete variable domain reads EADIYQTPRYLVIGTGKKITLECSQTMGHDKMYWYQQDPGMELHLIHYSYGVNSTEKGDLSSESTVSRIRTEHFPLTLESARPSHTSQYLCASGERGHTEAFFGQGTRLTVV.